The rows below give T cell receptor beta chains drawn from one sample of a study of CD8 T cells in acute hepatitis C reinfection. Some clones are missing from TCRdb's copy, which holds only in-frame ones; the method was immunoSEQ multiplex PCR. The sample records more than 35,000 clones, about 83% being singletons. What was sequenced was naive CD8+ T cells from PBMCs. These TCRs come from a man under 40 with chronic hepatitis C. Both conserved end residues are part of each CDR3. The D gene is left open where the match is weak. Clone size is given for some rows only: seen once, a few or many times, or a class if the clone is expanded.

CDR3 protein,CDR3 DNA,clone size,J gene,D gene,V gene
CASSPRTGNYEQYF,TGCGCCAGCAGCCCTAGGACAGGGAACTACGAGCAGTACTTC,.,TRBJ2-7,TRBD1,TRBV4-3
CAWSHLTGYSYEQYF,TGTGCCTGGAGCCACCTGACAGGATACTCCTACGAGCAGTACTTC,.,TRBJ2-7,.,TRBV30
CASSLGPGEDTQYF,TGTGCCAGCAGTTTGGGACCCGGAGAAGATACGCAGTATTTT,.,TRBJ2-3,.,TRBV27
CAWSLPLTLGYGYTF,TGTGCCTGGAGTCTCCCGTTGACGCTTGGCTATGGCTACACCTTC,.,TRBJ1-2,.,TRBV30
CAWSWSNYGYTF,TGTGCCTGGAGCTGGTCGAACTATGGCTACACCTTC,.,TRBJ1-2,.,TRBV30
CASSSSRGGTEAFF,TGTGCCAGCAGTTCCAGCCGGGGAGGCACTGAAGCTTTCTTT,.,TRBJ1-1,.,TRBV2
CASSPEARGHPGPYEQYF,TGTGCCAGCTCACCAGAGGCGCGGGGGCACCCCGGTCCCTACGAGCAGTACTTC,.,TRBJ2-7,.,TRBV18
CASSFARAVYEQYF,TGTGCCAGCAGTTTTGCCAGGGCCGTCTACGAGCAGTACTTC,.,TRBJ2-7,.,TRBV27
CAISESLAGVTNEQFF,TGTGCCATCAGTGAGTCGCTAGCGGGAGTAACGAATGAGCAGTTCTTC,.,TRBJ2-1,TRBD2,TRBV10-3
CASSYSQGDGYTF,TGTGCCAGCAGTTACTCCCAGGGGGATGGCTACACCTTC,.,TRBJ1-2,TRBD1,TRBV6-5
CASSDWRERTTDTQYF,TGTGCCAGCAGTGACTGGCGGGAAAGGACCACAGATACGCAGTATTTT,.,TRBJ2-3,.,TRBV6-1
CASSVALTGYYGYTF,TGTGCCAGCAGCGTAGCCCTGACGGGGTATTATGGCTACACCTTC,.,TRBJ1-2,.,TRBV9
CASSEFGDTQYF,TGCGCCAGCAGTGAGTTTGGAGATACGCAGTATTTT,.,TRBJ2-3,.,TRBV10-2
CASSFFGGQTEETQYF,TGCGCCAGCAGCTTTTTCGGGGGCCAGACGGAAGAGACCCAGTACTTC,.,TRBJ2-5,.,TRBV5-1
CASTERGSYNEQFF,TGTGCCAGCACCGAGAGAGGGTCCTACAATGAGCAGTTCTTC,few,TRBJ2-1,.,TRBV7-8
CASSPGTSSYEQYF,TGTGCCAGCAGCCCCGGGACTAGCTCCTACGAGCAGTACTTC,.,TRBJ2-7,TRBD2,TRBV4-2
CASSAGTGISYEQYF,TGTGCCAGCAGCGCCGGGACAGGGATTTCCTACGAGCAGTACTTC,.,TRBJ2-7,TRBD1,TRBV9
CASSQDAQGRPSTDTQYF,TGCGCCAGCAGCCAAGATGCCCAGGGACGACCTAGCACAGATACGCAGTATTTT,.,TRBJ2-3,.,TRBV4-1
CASSPGTGNYEQYF,TGTGCCAGCAGTCCAGGGACAGGGAACTACGAGCAGTACTTC,.,TRBJ2-7,TRBD1,TRBV27
CASSVDGGDYGYTF,TGTGCCAGCAGCGTAGATGGGGGGGACTATGGCTACACCTTC,.,TRBJ1-2,.,TRBV9
CASSWTGGNTGELFF,TGTGCCAGCAGCTGGACAGGGGGGAACACCGGGGAGCTGTTTTTT,few,TRBJ2-2,TRBD1,TRBV6-1
CASSYSGQNYYNEQFF,TGTGCCAGCAGTTACTCGGGACAGAATTACTACAATGAGCAGTTCTTC,.,TRBJ2-1,TRBD1,TRBV6-5
CASWTGGTGELFF,TGTGCCTCCTGGACAGGGGGGACCGGGGAGCTGTTTTTT,.,TRBJ2-2,TRBD1,TRBV30
CASSHTGTPDDF,TGTGCCAGCAGCCACACCGGGACACCAGATGACTTC,.,TRBJ2-4,.,TRBV5-6
CASSLGRSGGGNEQFF,TGTGCCAGCAGCTTGGGGAGGAGCGGGGGTGGGAATGAGCAGTTCTTC,.,TRBJ2-1,TRBD2,TRBV7-2
CASSLSGELFF,TGCGCCAGCAGCCTAAGCGGGGAGCTGTTTTTT,.,TRBJ2-2,.,TRBV5-1
CASSYQSESEQFF,TGTGCCAGCAGTTACCAGTCCGAAAGCGAGCAGTTCTTC,.,TRBJ2-1,.,TRBV6-5
CASSLMGEAFF,TGTGCCAGCAGCTTGATGGGGGAAGCTTTCTTT,.,TRBJ1-1,.,TRBV5-8
CASSLEASGNTIYF,TGTGCCAGCAGCTTGGAGGCCTCTGGAAACACCATATATTTT,.,TRBJ1-3,.,TRBV5-5
CASSAGTGIMNTEAFF,TGTGCCAGTAGTGCCGGGACAGGGATTATGAACACTGAAGCTTTCTTT,once,TRBJ1-1,TRBD1,TRBV19
CASSMDLNTEAFF,TGTGCCAGCAGCATGGATCTGAACACTGAAGCTTTCTTT,.,TRBJ1-1,.,TRBV2
CASSFAGENTEAFF,TGCGCCAGCAGCTTTGCAGGGGAGAACACTGAAGCTTTCTTT,once,TRBJ1-1,.,TRBV5-1
CASSLDRIANYGYTF,TGTGCCAGCAGCCTGGACAGAATTGCTAACTATGGCTACACCTTC,.,TRBJ1-2,.,TRBV7-9